Below, one T cell receptor (beta chain) is given with its context. Its antigen is still unknown. Repertoires were generated with immunoSEQ multiplex PCR, while TCRdb's copy carries only in-frame clones and drops some. The sample lists around 66,000 clones; about 71% were seen once. Before any sequencing was done, the ViraFEST assay used viral peptide pools to expand antigen-specific CD4+ T cells. Culture lasted roughly 9 days before CD4+ T cell isolation. Vaccine recipients, nucleocapsid antibody negative, had no prior SARS-CoV-2 infection. The CDR3 has 13 amino acids. Trimming pared 4 bases from V and 4 bases from J, leaving 10 bases between. Germline V gene sequence: CDR1 MRHNA, CDR2 SNTAGT. This entry belongs to a study of vaccination effects on CD4 cells after COVID-19. Study-level results: At late timepoints after vaccination, vaccine- and infection-induced clones shrank markedly.

This clonotype was sampled from a human donor who received a COVID-19 vaccine. The V call is TRBV6-4, the J call TRBJ1-1; D uncertain. Sequenced here: CD4+ T cells from PBMCs cultured with HCoV-OC43 spike peptides, sampled before COVID-19 vaccination. Regarding subset: HCoV-OC43 spike overlapping peptide pool stimulation. The CDR3 DNA is TGTGCCAGCAGTGCCGAAGCGGGCACTGAAGCTTTCTTT. Protein sequence: CASSAEAGTEAFF.